The entry below describes one T cell receptor (beta chain). This specimen comes from a study of lymphopenia after photon versus proton radiotherapy. Profiling relied on immunoSEQ multiplex PCR, and the TCRdb table lists in-frame clones only, not all of them. The sample has around 59,000 clones, approximately 84% seen once. This CDR3 has 15 residues. The J segment lost 4 bases and the V segment lost 5 bases, leaving 4 bases of the junction unmatched. Per the germline V gene, CDR1 is SGHTA and CDR2 is FQGTGA. The TCR originated in a man aged 60-69 years with pancreatic cancer. The chain recombines TRBV7-3 with TRBJ2-2; TRBD1 matches 10 bases. The input for sequencing was peripheral blood, taken from a patient treated with proton-based radiotherapy. The CDR3 loop is CASSPRTGGTGELFF. CDR3 sequence (DNA): TGTGCCAGCAGCCCCCGGACAGGGGGCACCGGGGAGCTGTTTTTT.